This T cell receptor (beta chain) was identified during a study of T-cell memory formation after mild COVID-19 (dated by TCRdb to the early 2020s). In the study overall: TCR sequence clusters from the two donors were found to be largely donor specific. In a couple of donors, T-cell clones that expanded and contracted after mild COVID-19 were tracked by sequencing TCRalpha and TCRbeta repertoires over time. The cohort comprised two young, previously healthy adult volunteers, one female and one male. The research as a whole found: The detection of some responding clones in pre-infection memory suggests that pre-existing cross-reactive memory T cells joined the SARS-CoV-2 response. SARS-CoV-2 specificity was not confirmed for the second-wave clones peaking on day 37. From day 15 to 85, contracting clones showed balanced CD4/CD8 phenotypes, whereas a second wave of clones that expanded from day 15 to 37 leaned towards CD4+. Contracting CD4+ clones were found mainly in CM and EM memory subsets, while CD8+ clones were enriched in EMRA. Only a couple of mild cases were covered in the study, and larger cohorts including severe cases with pre-infection samples were considered necessary.

There are 13 amino acids in the CDR3, from cysteine to phenylalanine inclusive. The read is trimmed to its CDR3 DNA, 39 bases read in frame from base 1. A distance of 8 bases separates the germline ends of V and J, which lose 1 base and 4 bases respectively. CDR1 SEHNR and CDR2 FQNEAQ were looked up in the germline V gene (reference sequence). The sequencer listed for this sample is Illumina NovaSeq 6000. TCRalpha and TCRbeta cDNA libraries were constructed by 5'RACE with constant-segment primers, with sample barcodes and unique molecular identifiers being introduced. Trizol reagent was used to extract RNA from every sample. The libraries were amplified in two PCR steps, and the second step added a second sample barcode and Illumina TruSeq adapters. Libraries were sequenced on an Illumina NovaSeq with 2 x 150 bp paired-end reads. Processing in the source paper ran as follows. Demultiplexing of reads and collapsing into UMI-guided consensus sequences were performed with migec v1.2.7. Using mixcr v2.1.11, UMI consensuses were aligned to TRA and TRB V and J templates and then assembled into clonotypes. Clonotypes were classified as expanded or contracted when called significant by both edgeR and NoisET, with noise models trained on biological replicates. For edgeR calls, the thresholds were a false discovery rate-adjusted p below 0.01 and a log2 fold-change of 1. As an exploratory analysis of dynamics, max-normalized trajectories of the 1000 most abundant clonotypes were examined by PCA with hierarchical clustering. Separately sequenced CD4+ and CD8+ repertoires were used to assign a CD4 or CD8 phenotype to each responding clone. The raw public reads went through TCRdb reprocessing: fastp at Q25, MiXCR clone calling, in-frame beta chains kept. Every distinct CDR3 protein forms one entry, paired with its most common genes and DNA. The authors' filters were not applied to this entry. Across this sample there are under 200,000 distinct CDR3 sequences, with roughly a third seen only once. Jointly, the top ten make up approximately 12% of the sample.

As concerns this clonotype: Its antigen remains unidentified. No base quality information exists; no much larger clone differs at one position.

Ficoll-Paque density gradient centrifugation was the method used to isolate PBMCs. Material for sequencing was PBMCs or a T cell subset sorted from them (not recorded which). This TCR was recovered from an adult woman who had mild COVID-19 (a few samples of this study predate the infection). The sample titles of this study are shuffled in the database, so cell type and time point are left out; the donor was told from shared clones. This sequence uses TRBV7-9 and TRBJ2-7; no confident D gene assignment can be made. The CDR3 protein sequence reads: CASSLENRYEQYF. At the DNA level, the sequence is TGTGCCAGCAGCTTAGAGAACCGATACGAGCAGTACTTC. The full variable domain, with segments outside the CDR3 supplied by the reference TRBV7-9 and TRBJ2-7 proteins, appears as DTGVSQNPRHKITKRGQNVTFRCDPISEHNRLYWYRQTLGQGPEFLTYFQNEAQLEKSRLLSDRFSAERPKGSFSTLEIQRTEQGDSAMYLCASSLENRYEQYFGPGTRLTVT.